The rows below give T cell receptor beta chains drawn from one sample of a study of sequential checkpoint blockade in melanoma. Profiled with immunoSEQ multiplex PCR; TCRdb holds only in-frame clones, not every one. The sample records around 5,200 clones, roughly 76% being singletons. Here the sequenced sample was CD8+ T cells sorted from blood (inferred from file names), taken from a patient given nivolumab and ipilimumab in sequence. These TCRs come from a human patient with melanoma. Some clones in this sample may be carry-over from other donors' samples. Both conserved end residues are part of each CDR3. The D gene is left open where the match is weak.

j_gene	v_gene	d_gene	CDR3nt	CDR3aa
TRBJ1-3	TRBV15	NA	TGTGCCACCAGCAGAGATTCAGGGTCCGGAAACACCATATATTTT	CATSRDSGSGNTIYF
TRBJ2-1	TRBV7-9	TRBD2	TGTGCCAGCAGCTTAGTAGGGACTAGCGGGAATGAGCAGTTCTTC	CASSLVGTSGNEQFF
TRBJ1-5	TRBV6-5	TRBD1	TGTGCCAGCGCCGACAGGGATCAGCCCCAGCATTTT	CASADRDQPQHF
TRBJ2-7	TRBV9	NA	TGTGCCAGCAGCGTAGCTACAGGGTCTGAAGAGCAGTACTTC	CASSVATGSEEQYF
TRBJ1-1	TRBV9	NA	TGTGCCAGCAGCGTACTCGGTGGCACTGAAGCTTTCTTT	CASSVLGGTEAFF
TRBJ1-3	TRBV5-6	NA	TGTGCCAGCAGCTTGACAGCCGGAAACACCATATATTTT	CASSLTAGNTIYF
TRBJ1-4	TRBV4-1	NA	TGCGCCAGCAGCCAAGATCTAACGGGTAGGAGTGAAAAACTGTTTTTT	CASSQDLTGRSEKLFF
TRBJ2-3	TRBV5-1	TRBD2	TGCGCCAGCAGCTTGGATCGGGGGGGAACAGATACGCAGTATTTT	CASSLDRGGTDTQYF
TRBJ1-5	TRBV9	TRBD1	TGTGCCAGCAGCGCTACCGGGACAGTAAATCAGCCCCAGCATTTT	CASSATGTVNQPQHF
TRBJ2-1	TRBV9	NA	TGTGCCAGCAGCGACTCGGGGGCGGGGGAGTACAATGAGCAGTTCTTC	CASSDSGAGEYNEQFF
TRBJ2-3	TRBV10-3	TRBD2	TGTGCCATAGGGCCTCAGCGGGGGAGCGGTGGCACAGATACGCAGTATTTT	CAIGPQRGSGGTDTQYF
TRBJ1-4	TRBV7-9	NA	TGTGCCAGCAGCTTACTGCAGTCAGAAGAAAAACTGTTTTTT	CASSLLQSEEKLFF
TRBJ1-6	TRBV7-2	TRBD1	TGTGCCAGCAGCTCCCGGGACAGGGCGGGCACCTATAATTCACCCCTCCACTTT	CASSSRDRAGTYNSPLHF